Each of the 30 T cell receptor beta chains below was sequenced from the same sample in a study of control samples from healthy donors and cancer patients. TCRdb's copy holds only in-frame clones and misses some; the assay was immunoSEQ multiplex PCR. Of around 110,000 clones in the sample, 88% are singletons; the top ten hold around 2.5%. Sequencing was done on a sample of blood. These receptors originate from a woman in her 70s in good health.

V gene TRBV2 combines with J gene TRBJ2-5, with D tentatively TRBD1 (5 bases). Deletions cut 6 bases from V and 0 bases from J, with 5 bases between. CDR3 length: 12 residues. Germline V gene sequence: CDR1 SNHLY, CDR2 FYNNEI. The CDR3 spells CASRGDQETQYF. DNA of the CDR3: TGTGCCAGCAGAGGGGACCAAGAGACCCAGTACTTC.

This chain joins TRBV5-1 and TRBJ2-7, with 10 positions matching TRBD2. Trimming at V came to 5 bases and at J to 5 bases, leaving 10 bases not matched to a gene. This CDR3 region has 15 residues. Germline CDR1 reads SGHRS; CDR2 reads YFSETQ. CDR3 coding DNA: TGCGCCAGCAGTCGGAGCGGGGGGGCAGTAAACGAGCAGTACTTC. It translates to CASSRSGGAVNEQYF.

The chain carries TRBV6-5 and TRBJ2-7; unclear D gene. The germline V and J ends were trimmed by 2 bases and 3 bases, with 11 bases remaining between them. The CDR3 has 14 amino acids. Germline values: CDR1 MNHEY, CDR2 SVGAGI. CDR3 in amino acids: CASSYAAQRYEQYF. DNA for the CDR3: TGTGCCAGCAGTTACGCGGCCCAGCGCTACGAGCAGTACTTC.

The V and J genes are TRBV19 and TRBJ1-1, with TRBD1 matching 10 bases. CDR1 is LNHDA, CDR2 SQIVND, per germline (reference sequence). CDR3 size: 15 residues. With 10 bases clipped from V and 3 bases from J, the junction kept 11 bases outside the gene matches. This CDR3 is CATSRTGGGHTEAFF. Written as DNA, the CDR3 is TGTGCCACCTCCAGGACAGGGGGAGGTCACACTGAAGCTTTCTTT.

The chain has TRBV18 and TRBJ1-1; no firm D call. V was clipped by 4 bases and J by 1 base, with 10 bases between them. Germline-derived CDR1 and CDR2 are KGHSH and LQKENI. The CDR3 consists of 14 residues. The CDR3 nucleotides are TGTGCCAGCTCACTCGGCGTATCGAACACTGAAGCTTTCTTT. It codes for CASSLGVSNTEAFF.

The genes are TRBV3-1 (or the pseudogene TRBV3-2) and TRBJ2-7; 10 bases fit TRBD2. From germline, CDR1 is LGHDT and CDR2 YNNKEL (reference sequence). The CDR3 has 16 residues. V shed 0 bases and J 7 bases; nucleotides not matched to a gene: 9. CDR3 sequence (DNA): TGTGCCAGCAGCCAAGACGGAGCGGGGGGGCCGGGAGAGCAGTACTTC. This encodes CASSQDGAGGPGEQYF.

The rearrangement joins TRBV7-2 to TRBJ1-2; D may be TRBD1 (6 bases). Germline CDR1 reads SGHTA; CDR2 reads FQGNSA. The CDR3 loop spans 15 amino acids. V was trimmed by 5 bases and J by 8 bases, leaving 21 bases between them. This CDR3 is CASSGQLQGGRGYTF. CDR3 DNA sequence: TGTGCCAGCAGCGGACAACTACAGGGTGGTCGCGGCTACACCTTC. Full variable domain (remainder filled in from reference TRBV7-2 and TRBJ1-2): GAGVSQSPSNKVTEKGKDVELRCDPISGHTALYWYRQSLGQGLEFLIYFQGNSAPDKSGLPSDRFSAERTGGSVSTLTIQRTQQEDSAVYLCASSGQLQGGRGYTFGSGTRLTVV.

The chain links TRBV18 to TRBJ1-1, with no clear D. V dropped 3 bases and J dropped 1 base, with 9 bases sitting between them. Germline-derived CDR1 and CDR2 are KGHSH and LQKENI. The CDR3 totals 14 residues. CDR3 protein: CASSPQERNTEAFF. The CDR3 nucleotides read TGTGCCAGCTCACCGCAGGAGAGGAACACTGAAGCTTTCTTT.

The rearrangement joins TRBV2 to TRBJ2-5, with D uncertain. The V gene lost 7 bases and the J gene lost 0 bases, with 3 bases spanning the gap. The CDR3 extends over 11 amino acids. Germline V gene sequence: CDR1 SNHLY, CDR2 FYNNEI. CDR3 coding DNA: TGTGCCAGCATGTACCAAGAGACCCAGTACTTC. As protein: CASMYQETQYF. Using reference TRBV2 and TRBJ2-5 for the parts outside the CDR3, the full variable domain is EPEVTQTPSHQVTQMGQEVILRCVPISNHLYFYWYRQILGQKVEFLVSFYNNEISEKSEIFDDQFSVERPDGSNFTLKIRSTKLEDSAMYFCASMYQETQYFGPGTRLLVL.

This chain uses TRBV2 with TRBJ2-5; 7 nucleotides agree with TRBD2. The length of the CDR3 is 14 residues. V shed 7 bases and J 1 base; nucleotides not matched to a gene: 6. In germline, CDR1 is SNHLY, CDR2 FYNNEI. The CDR3 DNA reads as TGTGCCAGCAATCAAGCGGGGAGCCAAGAGACCCAGTACTTC. Amino acids: CASNQAGSQETQYF.

The chain links TRBV7-2 to TRBJ2-1; tentative D call: TRBD2 (6 bases). Germline lookup yields CDR1 SGHTA and CDR2 FQGNSA. The CDR3 spans 14 residues. V lost 1 base to trimming and J lost 6 bases, with 10 bases between them. DNA of the CDR3: TGTGCCAGCAGCTTAGGGAGGGACCGCAATGAGCAGTTCTTC. It codes for CASSLGRDRNEQFF. Combining the CDR3 with reference TRBV7-2 and TRBJ2-1 gives the whole variable domain GAGVSQSPSNKVTEKGKDVELRCDPISGHTALYWYRQSLGQGLEFLIYFQGNSAPDKSGLPSDRFSAERTGGSVSTLTIQRTQQEDSAVYLCASSLGRDRNEQFFGPGTRLTVL.

The chain combines TRBV29-1 with TRBJ1-3; unclear D gene. Trimming shortened V by 7 bases and J by 0 bases, and 16 bases separated the two germline ends. The length of the CDR3 is 15 residues. The germline gives CDR1 SQVTM, CDR2 ANQGSEA. This CDR3 reads CSATTGRPSGNTIYF. CDR3 sequence (DNA): TGCAGCGCCACTACTGGACGCCCCTCTGGAAACACCATATATTTT.

This clone was picked up one time. Other nucleotide sequences from this sample produce the same CDR3. The chain joins TRBV12-3 or TRBV12-4 to TRBJ2-7; maybe TRBD1 (6 bases). The CDR3 loop spans 12 amino acids. Trimming removed 5 bases from V and 4 bases from J, with 9 bases in between. This CDR3 is CASSPGQYEQYF. The CDR3 coding sequence is TGTGCCAGCAGTCCTGGACAGTACGAGCAGTACTTC.

The V and J genes are TRBV11-1 and TRBJ1-2; a weak D match, TRBD1 (5 bases). The CDR3 runs to 14 residues. Per germline, CDR1 SGHAT and CDR2 FQDESV (reference sequence). Trimming took off 5 bases at V and 4 bases at J, with 14 bases between the two ends. The CDR3 spells CASSLGGDAYGYTF. The CDR3 DNA reads TGTGCCAGCAGCCTCGGGGGGGACGCCTATGGCTACACCTTC.

This chain uses TRBV7-9 with TRBJ1-1; D is perhaps TRBD1 (5 bases). CDR1 and CDR2 from the germline V gene are SEHNR and FQNEAQ (reference sequence). V was shortened by 6 bases and J by 1 base, with 15 bases between the two germline ends. CDR3 length equals 15 residues. The CDR3 DNA follows: TGTGCCAGCAGACAGGAGGTATTTGGGAACACTGAAGCTTTCTTT. It translates to CASRQEVFGNTEAFF.

A note on this clone: Other DNA sequences in the sample encode the same CDR3. The chain carries TRBV5-4 and TRBJ1-2; D perhaps matches TRBD1 (6 bases). The germline V gene has CDR1 SGHNT and CDR2 YYREEE (reference sequence). The ends were cut back, 4 bases at V and 1 base at J, with 8 bases in the middle. The CDR3 loop spans 13 amino acids. The CDR3 is CASSPDSNYGYTF. The CDR3 DNA is TGTGCCAGCAGCCCGGACAGTAACTATGGCTACACCTTC.

The V and J genes are TRBV5-1 and TRBJ2-7; D gene unclear. V gave up 4 bases and J gave up 3 bases, with 11 bases separating them. Germline V lookup: CDR1 SGHRS, CDR2 YFSETQ. This CDR3 has 13 amino acids. For the CDR3, the DNA is TGCGCCAGCAGCCAGGACGGAGACTACGAGCAGTACTTC. Residues: CASSQDGDYEQYF.

This rearrangement joins TRBV10-3 to TRBJ1-2; D is unresolved. The germline V gene has CDR1 ENHRY and CDR2 SYGVKD. The V end lost 2 bases, the J end lost 3 bases, and 7 bases lay between the germline ends. This CDR3 contains 13 residues. As DNA, the CDR3 is TGTGCCATCAGTGAGAACCCGGACTATGGCTACACCTTC. Translated: CAISENPDYGYTF.

The gene calls are TRBV6-1 and TRBJ1-5, with TRBD1 as a possible D gene (5 bases). Germline V lookup: CDR1 MNHNS, CDR2 SASEGT. The V and J ends lost 1 base and 1 base respectively, with 8 bases between them. The CDR3 is 15 residues long. The CDR3: CASSEGRGSNQPQHF. CDR3 sequence (DNA): TGTGCCAGCAGTGAAGGGCGGGGGAGCAATCAGCCCCAGCATTTT.

The chain uses TRBV19 and TRBJ2-3, with 10 nucleotides matching TRBD1. Per germline, CDR1 LNHDA and CDR2 SQIVND (reference sequence). This CDR3 spans 15 amino acids. V lost 8 bases and J lost 4; bases outside the gene matches: 9. The CDR3 bases are TGTGCCAGTTCCCGGGCCGGACAGGGGGCAGATACGCAGTATTTT. Residues: CASSRAGQGADTQYF.

The chain has TRBV5-1 and TRBJ2-7, with D possibly being TRBD2 (6 bases). V was clipped by 3 bases and J by 4 bases, with 23 bases between them. The germline V gene has CDR1 SGHRS and CDR2 YFSETQ. The CDR3 has 17 residues. In DNA, the CDR3 is TGCGCCAGCAGCTCTACTATTGGGGGGATAGAGGGTTACGAGCAGTACTTC. It is translated as CASSSTIGGIEGYEQYF.

This chain joins TRBV19 and TRBJ2-1, with 11 bases lining up with TRBD1. Looked up from germline, CDR1 is LNHDA and CDR2 is SQIVND (reference sequence). With V trimmed by 6 bases and J by 8 bases, 6 bases remained unmatched. The CDR3 totals 14 residues. CDR3 region: CASSKGQGVYEQFF. The CDR3 DNA reads as TGTGCCAGTAGCAAGGGACAGGGGGTCTATGAGCAGTTCTTC.

This chain links TRBV27 with TRBJ2-7; TRBD2 might be the D (5 bases). CDR1 is MNHEY, CDR2 SMNVEV, per germline (reference sequence). The CDR3 extends over 13 amino acids. V was cut by 3 bases and J by 1 base, with 7 bases left in between. CDR3 sequence reads: CASSFRESYEQYF. The DNA for the CDR3 is TGTGCCAGCAGTTTCCGGGAATCCTACGAGCAGTACTTC.

The chain combines TRBV5-5 with TRBJ1-4; possibly TRBD1 for D (5 bases). The V end lost 0 bases, the J end lost 7 bases, and 7 bases lay between the germline ends. CDR1 and CDR2 (germline): SGHKS, YYEKEE (reference sequence). The CDR3 is made up of 13 amino acids. The CDR3 protein is CASSLGGGEKLFF. The CDR3 DNA follows: TGTGCCAGCAGCTTGGGGGGCGGTGAAAAACTGTTTTTT.

This rearrangement joins TRBV6-6 to TRBJ1-6; D remains unclear. V lost 6 bases and J 6 bases, leaving 12 bases between the germline ends. Germline V CDR1 and CDR2: MNHNY, SVGAGI (reference sequence). This CDR3 has 14 amino acids. The CDR3 DNA is TGTGCCAGCAGGCGGGGAGAGAGTAATTCACCCCTCCACTTT. It specifies CASRRGESNSPLHF.

The J gene is TRBJ2-4, the V gene TRBV6-6, with 9 bases that match TRBD1. This CDR3 has 17 residues. From germline, CDR1 is MNHNY and CDR2 SVGAGI (reference sequence). V lost 5 bases, J lost 0 bases, and 8 bases stayed unmatched. CDR3 sequence reads: CASSPGTGSVAKNIQYF. The CDR3 DNA sequence: TGTGCCAGCAGTCCCGGGACAGGGAGTGTAGCCAAAAACATTCAGTACTTC.

CDR3 DNA sequence: TGTGCCAGCAGCCAGACTATGTTCGATGAGCAGTTCTTC. Amino acid sequence: CASSQTMFDEQFF. The chain is built from TRBV6-2 or TRBV6-3 and TRBJ2-1, with D maybe TRBD2 (5 bases). Trimming removed 6 bases from V and 8 bases from J, with 14 bases in between. Germline CDR1 and CDR2: MNHEY and SVGEGT. This CDR3 is built from 13 residues.

The V gene is TRBV5-5, the J gene TRBJ1-1; no definite D call. Trimming shortened V by 0 bases and J by 0 bases, and 15 bases separated the two germline ends. The V gene's germline CDR1 is SGHKS and CDR2 YYEKEE (reference sequence). CDR3 size: 17 residues. The CDR3 DNA is TGTGCCAGCAGCTTGGCCCTCGGACGGGTCATGAACACTGAAGCTTTCTTT. It encodes CASSLALGRVMNTEAFF.

The chain uses TRBV4-3 and TRBJ2-1; TRBD1 agrees at 7 bases. Germline CDR1 reads LGHNA; CDR2 reads YSLEER. The CDR3 is made up of 15 amino acids. J lost 8 bases, V lost 0 bases, and 7 bases had no gene match. The CDR3 is CASSQEGGSFYEQFF. The CDR3 coding sequence is TGCGCCAGCAGCCAAGAAGGGGGCAGCTTCTATGAGCAGTTCTTC.

The V gene is TRBV6-5, the J gene TRBJ2-2; 8 bases are shared with TRBD2. Trimming at V came to 7 bases and at J to 1 base, leaving 5 bases not matched to a gene. The CDR3 runs 15 residues. CDR1 and CDR2 (germline): MNHEY, SVGAGI. CDR3 protein: CASNPAGGNTGELFF. CDR3 nucleotide sequence: TGTGCCAGCAATCCGGCGGGGGGGAACACCGGGGAGCTGTTTTTT.